This T cell receptor beta chain was documented in a study of human T cells and chemical hapten exposure (dated by TCRdb to about 2021). Broadly, across the study: For sensitization, 2% DPC in acetone was applied to an approximately 2 cm by approximately 2 cm area of upper inner arm skin. Patients additionally received weekly therapeutic DPC doses to the scalp throughout the approximately 22-week study period. Patch testing on the upper back used Finn chambers containing 0.01% DPC, with scoring done after 6 days according to International Contact Dermatitis Research Group standards. Alopecia areata with under or over 50% scalp involvement, alopecia totalis and alopecia universalis were represented in the patient cohort, which was mostly female. Libraries were combined into a pool for sequencing, and differences in TCR yield between samples came mainly from small differences in library volumes within the pool. Peripheral blood TCR repertoire changes were tracked in vivo in alopecia patients during primary and secondary sensitization to the hapten diphenylcyclopropenone (DPC). Blood was sampled from patients pre-sensitization (week 0) and at 2, 6 and about 24 weeks after DPC sensitization. For TCR sequencing, blood came from 25 to 35 alopecia patients at anywhere from one to four time points (pre-sensitization, 2, 6 and 24 weeks).

CDR1 and CDR2 were assigned from the germline V gene (reference sequence) as DFQATT and SNEGSKA. The CDR3 has 13 amino acids, counting the end cysteine and phenylalanine. Only the CDR3 part of the read is kept: 39 bases, read in frame from the first base. V sheds 3 bases and J sheds 4 bases, leaving 12 bases between their ends. The sample's time point label, in plain terms: patch test 2, 6 weeks after DPC sensitization. This specimen's treatment or condition label, interpreted: therapeutic diphenylcyclopropenone sensitization with weekly scalp DPC. At every patch-test visit, the blood draw took place before the patch test was put on. Patients were eligible if aged 18 to 70, diagnosed with alopecia and judged suitable for DPC therapy, and pregnant patients were excluded. Total RNA was extracted from unfractionated whole blood that had been collected in Tempus Blood RNA tubes. In its sample, this clonotype was seen a few times. The specificity of this receptor is unknown. Within one base of it there is no much larger clone, and no base qualities were kept.

General conclusions and limits of the study: No change with DPC sensitization was found in the number of TCRs above 1 in 1000 frequency, and no evidence of global repertoire structure alterations was found. After repeated subsampling, changes were observed in the strength of the expansion versus patch-test correlation and in the threshold at which the correlation became significant. A positive correlation was found between the number of PT1 expanded TCRs and patch test score, with significance reached at thresholds 8, 16 and 32 but not 4. Compared with pre-sensitization or healthy control sets, expanded TCRs formed significantly more large CDR3 similarity clusters, which is consistent with antigen-driven responses. Alopecia, a presumed autoimmune disease, was present in all patients, so the immune response of the patients might differ from that of healthy individuals.

The method was RACE. Sequencing used a NextSeq 500. During library preparation, unique molecular identifiers were attached to individual cDNA molecules so that TCRs could be counted in a quantitative, reproducible way. From each blood RNA sample, both TCR alpha and TCR beta chains were sequenced. Regarding the original processing steps: Samples had a median of approximately 93,000 TCRs, with a range from about 23,224 to 750,000. V, J and CDR3 annotation of the TCR reads was performed with the Decombinator software suite. To make PS versus PT1 abundance plots, every sample was subsampled to the same number of TCRs (28,000). Expanded TCRs were defined as absent before sensitization and observed at least eight times at the 2-week time point. TCRdb reran the public reads through fastp at Q25 and MiXCR, keeping productive beta chains. Entries are consolidated by CDR3 protein sequence, retaining the most common genes and DNA. V and J calls and clone size were set by TCRdb, not the authors. Across this sample there are 330,000 or so distinct CDR3 sequences, with around 6% seen only once. The ten most abundant clones make up about 5.4% of the sample.

The starting material was whole blood, obtained in connection with sensitization to the hapten diphenylcyclopropenone (DPC). Recombination connected TRBV20-1 to TRBJ1-1; too little of a D gene remains to name it. This TCR derives from a woman in her late teens or twenties with alopecia areata. Some clones in this sample may be carry-over from other donors' samples. At the DNA level, the sequence is TGCAGTGCTAGTGGGCACTTTGGCACTGAAGCTTTCTTT. It translates to CSASGHFGTEAFF.